The present T cell receptor (beta chain) was sequenced within a study of beta chain features in type 1 diabetes. Study results and caveats: Shortening of TCRB CDR3s, moderate but significant, appeared in all four CD4+ subsets of Type 1 diabetes patients.

Reverse transcription of all isolated RNA meant that expressed TCRB transcripts were sequenced. TCRdb keeps only in-frame clones here, not all; method: immunoSEQ multiplex PCR. The profile covers roughly 240,000 clones, with around 24% appearing a single time and approximately 0.011% taken by the ten largest. A note on this clone: Its target is unknown.

Specimen: naive CD4+ T cells from blood. The receptor comes from a woman aged 25 to 39 with type 1 diabetes.

The CDR3 here is CSVEGQGAISGANVLTF. DNA for the CDR3: TGCAGCGTTGAGGGCCAGGGGGCGATTTCTGGGGCCAACGTCCTGACTTTC. J is TRBJ2-6 and V is TRBV29-1, with 8 positions matching TRBD1. CDR3 length: 17 residues. Germline trimming cut 3 bases from V and 1 base from J; bases unmatched to any gene: 8. CDR1 and CDR2 from the germline V gene are SQVTM and ANQGSEA.